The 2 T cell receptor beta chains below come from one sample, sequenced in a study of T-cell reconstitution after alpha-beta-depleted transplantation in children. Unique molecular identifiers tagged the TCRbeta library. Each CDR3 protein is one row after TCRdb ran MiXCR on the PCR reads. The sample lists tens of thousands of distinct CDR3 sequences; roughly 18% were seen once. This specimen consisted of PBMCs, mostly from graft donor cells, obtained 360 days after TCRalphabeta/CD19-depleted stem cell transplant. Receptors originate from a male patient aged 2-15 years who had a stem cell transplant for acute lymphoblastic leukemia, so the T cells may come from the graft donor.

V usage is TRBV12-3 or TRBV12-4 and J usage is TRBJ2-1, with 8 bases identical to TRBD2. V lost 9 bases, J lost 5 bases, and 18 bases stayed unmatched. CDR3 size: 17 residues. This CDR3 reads CASGSSGSFWGHNEQFF. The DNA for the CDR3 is TGTGCCAGTGGAAGCAGCGGGAGCTTTTGGGGACACAATGAGCAGTTCTTC.

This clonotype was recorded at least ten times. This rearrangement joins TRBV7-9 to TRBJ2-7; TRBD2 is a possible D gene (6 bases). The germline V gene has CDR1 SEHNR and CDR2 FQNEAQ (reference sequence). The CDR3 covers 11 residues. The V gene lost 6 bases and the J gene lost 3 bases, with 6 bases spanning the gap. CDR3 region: CASRGGYEQYF. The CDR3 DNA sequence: TGTGCCAGCAGGGGGGGCTACGAGCAGTACTTC.